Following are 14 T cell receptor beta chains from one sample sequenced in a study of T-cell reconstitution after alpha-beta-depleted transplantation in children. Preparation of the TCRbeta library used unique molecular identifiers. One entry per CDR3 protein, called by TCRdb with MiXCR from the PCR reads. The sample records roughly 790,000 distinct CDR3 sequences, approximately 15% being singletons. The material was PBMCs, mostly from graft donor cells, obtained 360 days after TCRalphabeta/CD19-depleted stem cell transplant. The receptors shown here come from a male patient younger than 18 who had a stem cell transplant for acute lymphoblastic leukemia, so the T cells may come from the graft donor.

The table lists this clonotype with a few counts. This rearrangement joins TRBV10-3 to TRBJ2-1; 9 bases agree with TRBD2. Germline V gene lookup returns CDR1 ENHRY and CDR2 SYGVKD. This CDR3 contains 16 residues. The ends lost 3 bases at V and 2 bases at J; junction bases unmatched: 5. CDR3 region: CAISERSSGAYNEQFF. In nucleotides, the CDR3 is TGTGCCATCAGTGAAAGGTCTAGCGGGGCCTACAATGAGCAGTTCTTC.

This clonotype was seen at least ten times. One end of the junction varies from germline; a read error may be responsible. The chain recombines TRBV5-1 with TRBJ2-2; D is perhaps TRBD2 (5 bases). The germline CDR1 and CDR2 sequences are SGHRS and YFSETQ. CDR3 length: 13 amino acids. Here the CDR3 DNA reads TGTGCCAGCAGCTTCGAGGGTCCCGGGGAGCTGTTTTTT. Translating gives CASSFEGPGELFF.

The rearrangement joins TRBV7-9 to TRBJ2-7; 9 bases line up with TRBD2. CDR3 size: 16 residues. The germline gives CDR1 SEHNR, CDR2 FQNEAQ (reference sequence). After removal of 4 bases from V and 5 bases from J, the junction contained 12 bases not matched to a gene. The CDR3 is CASSSPKGSGSHEQYF. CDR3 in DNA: TGTGCCAGCAGCTCCCCTAAGGGTAGCGGGAGTCACGAGCAGTACTTC.

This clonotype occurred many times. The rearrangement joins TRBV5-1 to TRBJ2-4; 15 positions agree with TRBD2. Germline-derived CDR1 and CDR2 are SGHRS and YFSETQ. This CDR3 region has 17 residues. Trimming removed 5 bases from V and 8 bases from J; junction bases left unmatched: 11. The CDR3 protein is CASRLGLAGGRKDIQYF. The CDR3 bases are TGCGCCAGCAGACTGGGACTAGCGGGAGGCAGGAAGGACATTCAGTACTTC.

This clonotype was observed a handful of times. This chain's CDR3 is CASRKGAGSGLTDTQYF. DNA of the CDR3: TGCGCCAGCAGAAAAGGGGCTGGTAGCGGGCTTACAGATACGCAGTATTTT. The chain recombines TRBV4-1 with TRBJ2-3, with TRBD2 matching over 7 bases. The CDR3 runs 17 residues. V trimming: 6 bases; J trimming: 3 bases; junction bases outside the gene matches: 15. Per the germline V gene, CDR1 is MGHRA and CDR2 is YSYEKL.

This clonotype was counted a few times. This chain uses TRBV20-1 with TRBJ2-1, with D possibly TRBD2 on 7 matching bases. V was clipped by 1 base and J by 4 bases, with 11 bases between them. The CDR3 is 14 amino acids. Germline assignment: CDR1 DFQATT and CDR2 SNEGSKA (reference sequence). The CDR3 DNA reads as TGCAGTGCTAGAGGACGGGGGGCTTACAATGAGCAGTTCTTC. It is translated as CSARGRGAYNEQFF.

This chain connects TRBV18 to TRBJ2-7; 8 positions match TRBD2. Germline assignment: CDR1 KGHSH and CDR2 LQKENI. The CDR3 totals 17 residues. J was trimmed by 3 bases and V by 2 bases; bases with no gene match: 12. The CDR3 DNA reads TGTGCCAGCTCACCATACTTAGCGGGACAAGGGGACTACGAGCAGTACTTC. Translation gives CASSPYLAGQGDYEQYF. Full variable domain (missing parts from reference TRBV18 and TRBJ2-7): NAGVMQNPRHLVRRRGQEARLRCSPMKGHSHVYWYRQLPEEGLKFMVYLQKENIIDESGMPKERFSAEFPKEGPSILRIQQVVRGDSAAYFCASSPYLAGQGDYEQYFGPGTRLTVT.

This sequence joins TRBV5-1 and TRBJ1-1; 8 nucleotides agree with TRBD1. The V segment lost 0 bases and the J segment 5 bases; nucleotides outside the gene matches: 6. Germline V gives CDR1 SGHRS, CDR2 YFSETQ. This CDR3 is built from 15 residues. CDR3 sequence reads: CASSLGQGMGTEAFF. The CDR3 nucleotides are TGCGCCAGCAGCTTGGGACAGGGGATGGGGACTGAAGCTTTCTTT.

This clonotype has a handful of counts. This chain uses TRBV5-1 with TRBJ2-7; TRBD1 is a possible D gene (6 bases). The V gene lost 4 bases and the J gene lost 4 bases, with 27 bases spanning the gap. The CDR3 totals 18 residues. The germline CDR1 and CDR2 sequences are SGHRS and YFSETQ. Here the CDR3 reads CASSLEATGLGGGYEQYF. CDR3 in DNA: TGCGCCAGCAGCCTAGAAGCAACAGGGCTTGGAGGAGGATACGAGCAGTACTTC.

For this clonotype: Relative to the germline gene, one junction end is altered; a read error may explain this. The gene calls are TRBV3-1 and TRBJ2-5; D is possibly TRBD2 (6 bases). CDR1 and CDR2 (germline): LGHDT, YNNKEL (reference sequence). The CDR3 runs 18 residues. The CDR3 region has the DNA TGTGCCACCAGCCAAGCCTTCAGGGCGGGGTCGCCCGGAGAGACCCAGTACTTC. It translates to CATSQAFRAGSPGETQYF.

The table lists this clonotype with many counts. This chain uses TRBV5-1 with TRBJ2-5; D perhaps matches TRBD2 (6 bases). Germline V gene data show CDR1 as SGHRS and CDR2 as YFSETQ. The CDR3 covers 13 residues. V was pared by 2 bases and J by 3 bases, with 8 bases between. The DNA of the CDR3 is TGCGCCAGCAGCTTACTAGCAGAAGAGACCCAGTACTTC. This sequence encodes CASSLLAEETQYF.

DNA for the CDR3: TGTGCCACCAGTGACGGGCCCCCCAATGAGCAGTTCTTC. Its protein is CATSDGPPNEQFF. The chain combines TRBV24-1 with TRBJ2-1; the D is unclear. Looked up from germline, CDR1 is KGHDR and CDR2 is SFDVKD. The CDR3 is 13 amino acids. With 4 bases removed from V and 6 bases from J, the gap between germline ends came to 9 bases.

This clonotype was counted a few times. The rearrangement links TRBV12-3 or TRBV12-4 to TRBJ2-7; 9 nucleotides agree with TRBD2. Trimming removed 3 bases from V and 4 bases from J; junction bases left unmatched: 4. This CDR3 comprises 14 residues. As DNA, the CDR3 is TGTGCCAGCAGTTTCTTGGGACTAGCATACGAGCAGTACTTC. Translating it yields CASSFLGLAYEQYF.

The CDR3 sequence is CASSMGQGVRGNTIYF. The CDR3 DNA follows: TGCGCCAGCAGTATGGGACAGGGGGTTCGAGGAAACACCATATATTTT. V and J are TRBV10-2 and TRBJ1-3, with 11 bases fitting TRBD1. Germline assignment: CDR1 WSHSY and CDR2 SAAADI. The CDR3 covers 16 residues. The J segment lost 4 bases and the V segment lost 5 bases, leaving 7 bases of the junction unmatched.